The 14 T cell receptor beta chains reported below all come from one sample, sequenced in a study of T cells in Graves' hyperthyroidism and ophthalmopathy. TCR beta CDR3 regions were amplified from RNA. HTBI primers were employed in a first-round RT-PCR of the TCR CDR3. TCRdb re-called the multiplex PCR reads with MiXCR, one entry per CDR3 protein. Of hundreds of thousands of distinct CDR3 sequences listed, over 11% are singletons. The sequencing input was blood. The receptor source for this set is a woman in her twenties or thirties with Graves' hyperthyroidism.

The rearrangement uses TRBV6-2 or TRBV6-3 and TRBJ1-2, with D perhaps TRBD1 (5 bases). V dropped 6 bases and J dropped 3 bases, with 17 bases sitting between them. The CDR3 loop spans 15 amino acids. Germline CDR1 reads MNHEY; CDR2 reads SVGEGT. The CDR3 bases are TGTGCCAGCAGACGCGGGGGGTCAACGGACTATGGCTACACCTTC. This encodes CASRRGGSTDYGYTF.

Many counts were recorded for this clonotype. The V call is TRBV27, the J call TRBJ1-2; 7 positions agree with TRBD1. Germline CDR1 reads MNHEY; CDR2 reads SMNVEV (reference sequence). V gave up 8 bases and J gave up 4 bases; unmatched junction bases: 7. There are 13 residues in the CDR3. The CDR3 protein is CASYRQGGYGYTF. The CDR3, as DNA: TGTGCCAGCTATCGACAGGGCGGCTATGGCTACACCTTC.

This clonotype has a handful of counts. The CDR3 sequence is CASSLDIGWGSPLHF. Here the CDR3 DNA reads TGTGCCAGCAGCTTGGATATCGGGTGGGGGTCACCCCTCCACTTT. This rearrangement joins TRBV5-5 to TRBJ1-6; possibly TRBD1 for D (5 bases). This CDR3 has 15 residues. The V gene lost 0 bases and the J gene lost 10 bases, with 14 bases spanning the gap. CDR1 is SGHKS, CDR2 YYEKEE, per germline (reference sequence).

In this sample, this clonotype turned up many times. This chain joins TRBV12-5 and TRBJ1-4; 8 bases agree with TRBD1. The CDR3 runs to 14 residues. V lost 2 bases and J lost 8; bases outside the gene matches: 4. Germline-derived CDR1 and CDR2 are LGHNT and FRNRAP. The CDR3 region is CASGLRQGAEKLFF. CDR3 nucleotides: TGTGCTAGTGGTTTGCGTCAGGGGGCGGAAAAACTGTTTTTT.

In regard to this clonotype: This may come from a read error, since a much larger clone is one base off. The chain recombines TRBV28 with TRBJ2-1; D not resolved. CDR1 is MDHEN, CDR2 SYDVKM, per germline. The CDR3 sequence is 11 residues long. Trimming stripped 7 bases from V and 3 bases from J, with 4 bases between. The CDR3 loop is CASNLYNEQFF. The CDR3 DNA follows: TGTGCCAGCAACCTCTACAATGAGCAGTTCTTC.

The chain combines TRBV5-1 with TRBJ2-5; D gene ambiguous. Trimming took 2 bases from V and 3 from J, leaving 5 bases between them. The CDR3 consists of 12 residues. The germline gives CDR1 SGHRS, CDR2 YFSETQ. CDR3 sequence (DNA): TGCGCCAGCAGCTTTAGTGAAGAGACCCAGTACTTC. The encoded protein is CASSFSEETQYF. The variable domain in full, with the rest retrieved from reference TRBV5-1 and TRBJ2-5, is KAGVTQTPRYLIKTRGQQVTLSCSPISGHRSVSWYQQTPGQGLQFLFEYFSETQRNKGNFPGRFSGRQFSNSRSEMNVSTLELGDSALYLCASSFSEETQYFGPGTRLLVL.

The sample holds many counts of this clonotype. This chain connects TRBV2 to TRBJ2-1, with D unclear. V shed 4 bases and J shed 0 bases, with 7 bases lying between them. The CDR3 consists of 14 residues. Germline CDR1 is SNHLY and CDR2 is FYNNEI. CDR3 nucleotides: TGTGCCAGCAGTGGGCAGATCTCCTACAATGAGCAGTTCTTC. It codes for CASSGQISYNEQFF.

This clonotype was observed at least ten times. The CDR3 spells CASSLVTSSGRAGSEQFF. CDR3 DNA sequence: TGTGCCAGCAGCTTAGTTACCTCTAGCGGGAGGGCAGGGAGTGAGCAGTTCTTC. The chain joins TRBV7-6 to TRBJ2-1; 12 nucleotides align to TRBD2. Germline V lookup: CDR1 SGHVS, CDR2 FNYEAQ. V gave up 1 base and J gave up 9 bases; unmatched junction bases: 13. The CDR3 length is 18 residues.

The chain links TRBV4-1 to TRBJ2-2; 8 bases map to TRBD2. Germline V gene sequence: CDR1 MGHRA, CDR2 YSYEKL. With V trimmed by 1 base and J by 6 bases, 1 base remained unmatched. The CDR3 loop spans 14 amino acids. The CDR3 sequence is CASSQGGRPGELFF. CDR3 nucleotides: TGCGCCAGCAGCCAAGGCGGGAGGCCCGGGGAGCTGTTTTTT.

The table lists this clonotype with a few counts. V and J are TRBV15 and TRBJ2-1; TRBD2 aligns across 8 bases. CDR3 size: 16 residues. The V and J ends lost 0 bases and 7 bases, in that order; junction bases with no gene match: 8. Germline CDR1 and CDR2: LNHNV and YYDKDF (reference sequence). In DNA, the CDR3 is TGTGCCACCAGCAGAGAGCCTAGCGGGTTAGGGAATGAGCAGTTCTTC. This encodes CATSREPSGLGNEQFF.

This clonotype was observed a few times. The rearrangement uses TRBV20-1 and TRBJ2-7, with 9 bases fitting TRBD1. Trimming cost V 1 base and J 7 bases; bases outside gene matches: 14. CDR3 size: 16 residues. Germline V gene lookup returns CDR1 DFQATT and CDR2 SNEGSKA (reference sequence). For the CDR3, the DNA is TGCAGTGCTAGAGGATCCCGGGACAGGGATGTTGGGGAGCAGTACTTC. The encoded protein is CSARGSRDRDVGEQYF.

This clonotype turned up a few times. The rearrangement joins TRBV4-3 to TRBJ2-7; D remains ambiguous. The CDR3 has 19 amino acids. The germline V gene encodes CDR1 LGHNA and CDR2 YSLEER. V lost 1 base, J lost 4 bases, and 26 bases lay in between. CDR3 bases: TGCGCCAGCAGCCAAGTCTTTAATTGGCAGCCCCTAGTACGGTACGAGCAGTACTTC. Residues: CASSQVFNWQPLVRYEQYF.

This clonotype was observed a few times. The J gene is TRBJ2-1, the V gene TRBV30, with 11 bases lining up with TRBD2. Germline CDR1 GTSNPN, CDR2 SVGIG (reference sequence). The length of the CDR3 is 16 residues. The V gene end was trimmed by 1 base and the J gene end by 5 bases; junction bases not matched to a gene: 7. CDR3 nucleotides: TGTGCCTGGAGTGGACTGACTAGCGGGACGAACAATGAGCAGTTCTTC. Amino acids: CAWSGLTSGTNNEQFF.

In this sample, this clonotype turned up many times. V is TRBV20-1 and J is TRBJ1-4; D is ambiguous. The CDR3 length is 14 residues. The germline CDR1 and CDR2 sequences are DFQATT and SNEGSKA (reference sequence). Between the trimmed V and J ends, which lost 6 bases and 3 bases, there was a span of 14 bases. This chain's CDR3 is CSASSRSANEKLFF. For the CDR3, the DNA is TGCAGTGCGTCGAGTCGGTCAGCTAATGAAAAACTGTTTTTT.